Here is one TCR beta chain with its context. The antigen remains undetermined. None of the donors, who were healthy HIV-negative adults, had recently had acute infections or vaccinations. The sample belongs to a study of shared clonotypes between healthy human individuals. The study, taken as a whole, reports: With a handful of donors compared, roughly 5% of naive CD4 clonotypes were shared.

Deep was the level at which the assay was run. The assay was immunoSEQ multiplex PCR, and TCRdb's table has in-frame clones only and misses some. Among 1,100,000 or so clones listed, about 80% were seen once. The CDR3 consists of 16 residues. The sequence was obtained from a man aged 18-30 years in good health. Some clones in this sample may be carry-over from other donors' samples. The chain joins TRBV21-1 to TRBJ2-4. TRBV21-1 constitutes a pseudogene. Sequences were obtained from memory CD4+ T cells from PBMCs. Subset specified: CD45RA-negative fraction. In DNA form, the CDR3 reads TGTGCCAGCAGCAAATTGAACAGGGACTCTAGGGGCATTCAGTACTTC. This gives the protein CASSKLNRDSRGIQYF.